Each of the 18 T cell receptor beta chains below was sequenced from the same sample in a study of beta chain features in type 1 diabetes. Study-wide findings and caveats: In all four CD4+ subsets, TCRB CDR3 length was significantly, moderately reduced in type 1 diabetes.

Every bit of the isolated RNA underwent reverse transcription, so sequencing read expressed TCRB transcripts. Clones were read by immunoSEQ multiplex PCR, and TCRdb kept only the in-frame ones, dropping some. The repertoire consists of some 250,000 clones, with 11% to 15% occurring once and the leading ten covering around 0.019%. Their antigens remain unidentified. The sequenced sample was naive CD4+ T cells from blood. The receptor source for this set is a man aged 30 to 39 with type 1 diabetes.

This sequence joins TRBV28 and TRBJ1-6; D is uncertain. The germline V gene has CDR1 MDHEN and CDR2 SYDVKM. V was shortened by 2 bases and J by 11 bases, with 7 bases between the two germline ends. The CDR3 is 12 amino acids. The CDR3 coding sequence is TGTGCCAGCAGTTTAGGCATCCCACCCCTCCACTTT. It translates to CASSLGIPPLHF. Full variable domain (missing parts from reference TRBV28 and TRBJ1-6): DVKVTQSSRYLVKRTGEKVFLECVQDMDHENMFWYRQDPGLGLRLIYFSYDVKMKEKGDIPEGYSVSREKKERFSLILESASTNQTSMYLCASSLGIPPLHFGNGTRLTVT.

This sequence joins TRBV4-2 and TRBJ1-1; no definite D call. The germline V and J ends were trimmed by 4 bases and 3 bases, with 12 bases remaining between them. This CDR3 has 14 amino acids. Germline V gene data show CDR1 as LGHNA and CDR2 as YNFKEQ. The CDR3 nucleotides are TGTGCCAGCAGCCTGAGAGGTGGAGACACTGAAGCTTTCTTT. Residues: CASSLRGGDTEAFF.

In this sample, this clone turned up a few times. This chain connects TRBV5-1 to TRBJ2-1; 8 nucleotides align to TRBD1. J was trimmed by 4 bases and V by 4 bases; bases with no gene match: 7. Per the germline V gene, CDR1 is SGHRS and CDR2 is YFSETQ. This CDR3 spans 15 amino acids. CDR3 DNA: TGCGCCAGCAGCGTTGGGGGACAGGCGTACAATGAGCAGTTCTTC. Its protein is CASSVGGQAYNEQFF.

The V call is TRBV5-1, the J call TRBJ2-1, with 8 bases identical to TRBD2. CDR1 SGHRS and CDR2 YFSETQ come from the germline V gene. V shed 2 bases and J 0 bases; nucleotides not matched to a gene: 4. CDR3 length: 16 amino acids. CDR3 in DNA: TGCGCCAGCAGCTTTGGCGGGGGGAGCTCCTACAATGAGCAGTTCTTC. Translation gives CASSFGGGSSYNEQFF. The full variable domain, in which reference TRBV5-1 and TRBJ2-1 provide the parts outside the CDR3, is KAGVTQTPRYLIKTRGQQVTLSCSPISGHRSVSWYQQTPGQGLQFLFEYFSETQRNKGNFPGRFSGRQFSNSRSEMNVSTLELGDSALYLCASSFGGGSSYNEQFFGPGTRLTVL.

This clone was detected only a few times. V and J are TRBV2 and TRBJ1-4; D unresolved. V lost 5 bases and J 8 bases, leaving 9 bases between the germline ends. The CDR3 has 12 amino acids. Germline-derived CDR1 and CDR2 are SNHLY and FYNNEI. This CDR3 reads CASSTRGEKLFF. The CDR3 DNA is TGTGCCAGCAGTACACGCGGGGAAAAACTGTTTTTT.

V and J are TRBV9 and TRBJ2-2, with unresolved D. CDR1 and CDR2 (germline): SGDLS, YYNGEE. CDR3 length equals 14 residues. Deletions cut 4 bases from V and 4 bases from J, with 11 bases between. The CDR3 DNA sequence: TGTGCCAGCAGCCCCCGGTCCTTCACCGGGGAGCTGTTTTTT. Encoded protein: CASSPRSFTGELFF.

The V call is TRBV12-1, the J call TRBJ2-1; the table's D call of TRBD1 was not tested on the DNA. TRBV12-1 has pseudogene status. This CDR3 is built from 15 residues. CDR3 DNA: TGTGCCAGCAGGATTCGACAGGGGGCTAGGGATGAGCAGTTCTTC. Translated, it gives CASRIRQGARDEQFF.

The chain joins TRBV9 to TRBJ2-6; no clear D. V gave up 3 bases and J gave up 0 bases, with 10 bases separating them. CDR1 SGDLS and CDR2 YYNGEE come from the germline V gene. This CDR3 is built from 16 residues. DNA of the CDR3: TGTGCCAGCAGCGCTCGCGCGGTCTCTGGGGCCAACGTCCTGACTTTC. It encodes CASSARAVSGANVLTF.

Concerning this clone: Other nucleotide sequences in the sample specify the same CDR3. This rearrangement joins TRBV18 to TRBJ2-7; possibly TRBD2 for D (6 bases). The CDR3 totals 14 residues. The V end was cut by 3 bases, the J end by 2 bases, with 11 bases between. Germline V CDR1 and CDR2: KGHSH, LQKENI. Here the CDR3 DNA reads TGTGCCAGCTCACCCGGGACTGGGACCTACGAGCAGTACTTC. As protein: CASSPGTGTYEQYF. Full variable domain (missing parts from reference TRBV18 and TRBJ2-7): NAGVMQNPRHLVRRRGQEARLRCSPMKGHSHVYWYRQLPEEGLKFMVYLQKENIIDESGMPKERFSAEFPKEGPSILRIQQVVRGDSAAYFCASSPGTGTYEQYFGPGTRLTVT.

The CDR3 nucleotides are TGTGCCAGCAGCTTGGTAACAGGGGGAGGCGAAAAACTGTTTTTT. Protein: CASSLVTGGGEKLFF. The rearrangement joins TRBV5-6 to TRBJ1-4, with 8 positions matching TRBD1. CDR1 SGHDT and CDR2 YYEEEE come from the germline V gene. Trimming cost V 0 bases and J 8 bases; bases outside gene matches: 6. This CDR3 has 15 residues.

The rearrangement uses TRBV4-1 and TRBJ1-3; D not certain. The CDR3 length is 15 residues. V was clipped by 3 bases and J by 0 bases, with 9 bases between them. CDR1 and CDR2 from the germline V gene are MGHRA and YSYEKL. CDR3 residues: CASSHPVGSGNTIYF. The CDR3 region has the DNA TGCGCCAGCAGCCATCCGGTCGGCTCTGGAAACACCATATATTTT.

This clone was seen a handful of times. The chain has TRBV29-1 and TRBJ1-2; TRBD1 agrees at 7 bases. Germline CDR1 SQVTM, CDR2 ANQGSEA. This CDR3 contains 10 residues. Germline trimming cut 7 bases from V and 8 bases from J; bases unmatched to any gene: 4. CDR3 region: CSADRWGYTF. CDR3 nucleotide sequence: TGCAGCGCGGACAGGTGGGGCTACACCTTC.

The chain employs TRBV11-3 and TRBJ2-3; no clear D gene. The ends were cut back, 3 bases at V and 4 bases at J, with 8 bases in the middle. CDR1 SGHNT and CDR2 YENEEA come from the germline V gene. This CDR3 region has 13 residues. The CDR3 DNA sequence: TGTGCCAGCAGCTTGCTCGGTGCAGATACGCAGTATTTT. It yields the protein CASSLLGADTQYF.

This clone has just a few counts. The gene calls are TRBV4-1 and TRBJ2-1; tentative D call: TRBD2 (6 bases). The CDR3 is 15 amino acids. Germline lookup yields CDR1 MGHRA and CDR2 YSYEKL. The ends were cut back, 1 base at V and 8 bases at J, with 15 bases in the middle. CDR3: CASSQGDSPLDEQFF. Here the CDR3 DNA reads TGCGCCAGCAGCCAAGGGGACTCCCCTCTTGATGAGCAGTTCTTC.

This clone was counted between two and nine times. This rearrangement joins TRBV11-2 to TRBJ2-7; a possible D gene is TRBD2 (6 bases). Per the germline V gene, CDR1 is SGHAT and CDR2 is FQNNGV. The CDR3 has 15 amino acids. V was pared by 0 bases and J by 5 bases, with 14 bases between. CDR3 residues: CASSLDGTGRDEQYF. CDR3 sequence (DNA): TGTGCCAGCAGCTTAGATGGGACCGGGAGAGACGAGCAGTACTTC.

The chain links TRBV7-9 to TRBJ2-4; TRBD1 agrees at 7 bases. The CDR3 has 15 amino acids. Germline V gives CDR1 SEHNR, CDR2 FQNEAQ (reference sequence). The junction had 5 bases not matched to a gene; V was cut back by 5 bases and J by 1 base. The CDR3 DNA is TGTGCCAGCAGCGGGACAGCTAAGGCCAAAAACATTCAGTACTTC. This codes for CASSGTAKAKNIQYF.

The rearrangement joins TRBV5-4 to TRBJ2-1; 8 positions match TRBD1. V trimming: 6 bases; J trimming: 6 bases; junction bases outside the gene matches: 11. CDR1 is SGHNT and CDR2 is YYREEE in the germline V gene (reference sequence). The CDR3 is made up of 15 amino acids. The CDR3 DNA is TGTGCCAGCACCCTACAGGGGGTCAACTTCAATGAGCAGTTCTTC. This sequence encodes CASTLQGVNFNEQFF.

The chain couples TRBV15 to TRBJ1-1; D is undetermined. Germline V CDR1 and CDR2: LNHNV, YYDKDF (reference sequence). This CDR3 comprises 12 residues. CDR3 residues: CAAGEVFGEAFF. CDR3 in DNA: TGTGCAGCCGGTGAGGTCTTCGGTGAAGCTTTCTTT.